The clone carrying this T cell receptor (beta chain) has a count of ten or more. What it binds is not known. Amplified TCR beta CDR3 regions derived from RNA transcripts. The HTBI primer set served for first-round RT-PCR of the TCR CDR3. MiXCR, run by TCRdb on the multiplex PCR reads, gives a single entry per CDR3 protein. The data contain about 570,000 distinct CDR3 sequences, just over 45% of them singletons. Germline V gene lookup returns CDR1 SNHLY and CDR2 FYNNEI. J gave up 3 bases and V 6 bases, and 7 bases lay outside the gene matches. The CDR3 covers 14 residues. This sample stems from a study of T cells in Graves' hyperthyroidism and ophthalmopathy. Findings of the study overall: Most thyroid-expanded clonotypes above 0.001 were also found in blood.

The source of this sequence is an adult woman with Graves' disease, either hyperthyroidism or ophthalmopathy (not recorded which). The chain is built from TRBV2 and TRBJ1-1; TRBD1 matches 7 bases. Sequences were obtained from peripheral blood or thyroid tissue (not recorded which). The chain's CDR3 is CASSLTGKDTEAFF. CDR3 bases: TGTGCCAGCAGCCTGACAGGGAAGGACACTGAAGCTTTCTTT.